Shown below are 10 T cell receptor beta chains from a single sample sequenced in a study of CD8 T cells in ankylosing spondylitis. Study outcomes and limitations: The study identified a TCR beta motif of about eight highly homologous variants that appeared characteristic of ankylosing spondylitis blood.

Each CDR3 protein is one row after TCRdb ran MiXCR on the 5' RACE reads. This table has roughly 490,000 distinct CDR3 sequences, about 5% appearing once. Their cognate antigens are unknown. Input material: blood, either unsorted or a sorted T cell fraction (not recorded which). The origin of the receptors is a male donor with ankylosing spondylitis.

This clonotype was counted many times. This CDR3 reads CASSLLAFSGEQYF. CDR3 coding DNA: TGTGCCAGCAGTTTATTGGCGTTCAGTGGAGAGCAGTACTTC. The V and J genes are TRBV28 and TRBJ2-7; the D is unclear. The CDR3 is 14 residues long. Trimming took off 1 base at V and 7 bases at J, with 14 bases between the two ends. CDR1 is MDHEN, CDR2 SYDVKM, per germline.

At least ten counts were recorded for this clonotype. This CDR3 is CASSYRWGLSSYNEQFF. CDR3 nucleotides: TGTGCCAGCAGCTATCGTTGGGGGCTTAGCTCCTACAATGAGCAGTTCTTC. V and J are TRBV5-6 and TRBJ2-1; TRBD1 is a possible D gene (6 bases). Germline lookup yields CDR1 SGHDT and CDR2 YYEEEE. V was shortened by 3 bases and J by 0 bases, with 16 bases between the two germline ends. The CDR3 extends over 17 amino acids.

Many counts were recorded for this clonotype. This rearrangement joins TRBV7-3 to TRBJ2-1; D is undetermined. With 0 bases removed from V and 7 bases from J, the gap between germline ends came to 7 bases. Germline lookup yields CDR1 SGHTA and CDR2 FQGTGA. The CDR3 runs to 13 residues. CDR3 DNA sequence: TGTGCCAGCAGCTTAACGGCCGGAAATGAGCAGTTCTTC. This gives the protein CASSLTAGNEQFF.

This clonotype was recorded many times. The chain has TRBV20-1 and TRBJ2-7; TRBD1 agrees at 12 bases. Germline V gene lookup returns CDR1 DFQATT and CDR2 SNEGSKA (reference sequence). The CDR3 extends over 13 amino acids. The V gene end was trimmed by 6 bases and the J gene end by 6 bases; junction bases not matched to a gene: 6. In nucleotides, the CDR3 is TGCAGTGCGATGGGACAGGGGGCGCCCGAGCAGTACTTC. It specifies CSAMGQGAPEQYF.

In this sample, this clonotype turned up many times. The chain uses TRBV29-1 and TRBJ2-3; the D is unclear. The CDR3 is 13 amino acids. Germline loops: CDR1 SQVTM, CDR2 ANQGSEA. Trimming pared 7 bases from V and 4 bases from J, leaving 15 bases between. CDR3 coding DNA: TGCAGCGCCCTAGGGCTAGGAGCAGATACGCAGTATTTT. This translates into CSALGLGADTQYF.

This clonotype was found many times. The J gene is TRBJ2-7, the V gene TRBV6-2 or TRBV6-3; D is unresolved. Germline values: CDR1 MNHEY, CDR2 SVGEGT. This CDR3 contains 12 residues. V lost 5 bases and J lost 6, with 11 bases in between. In DNA, the CDR3 is TGTGCCAGCAGTCCCCCCGGCCCCGAGCAGTACTTC. Translating it yields CASSPPGPEQYF.

At least ten counts were recorded for this clonotype. This chain uses TRBV7-8 with TRBJ2-3; either TRBD1 or TRBD2 may supply D (5 bases each). Germline V CDR1 and CDR2: SGHVS, FQNEAQ. The CDR3 is 18 amino acids. Trimming cost V 5 bases and J 1 base, with 22 bases left between them. The CDR3 sequence is CASSPLRGTRTRTDTQYF. CDR3 in DNA: TGTGCCAGCAGCCCCTTGAGGGGTACCCGAACCCGCACAGATACGCAGTATTTT.

This clonotype has ten or more counts. The chain links TRBV7-3 to TRBJ1-1; 8 nucleotides match TRBD1. This CDR3 spans 15 amino acids. Germline CDR1 is SGHTA and CDR2 is FQGTGA. The V segment lost 2 bases and the J segment 0 bases; nucleotides outside the gene matches: 2. The CDR3 is CASSLQGALNTEAFF. Here the CDR3 DNA reads TGTGCCAGCAGCTTACAGGGGGCCTTGAACACTGAAGCTTTCTTT.

This clonotype was picked up many times. V and J are TRBV20-1 and TRBJ1-2; D uncertain. Germline V gene lookup returns CDR1 DFQATT and CDR2 SNEGSKA (reference sequence). This CDR3 has 12 amino acids. The V and J ends lost 5 bases and 8 bases respectively, with 15 bases between them. Written as DNA, the CDR3 is TGCAGTGCTGGATACAGTCTCTCGGGCTACACCTTC. It yields the protein CSAGYSLSGYTF.

This clonotype was counted at least ten times. J is TRBJ1-1 and V is TRBV20-1; D might be TRBD1 (5 bases). Trimming removed 0 bases at V and 6 bases at J, with 11 bases between. Germline V gene lookup returns CDR1 DFQATT and CDR2 SNEGSKA (reference sequence). The CDR3 loop spans 13 amino acids. CDR3 sequence reads: CSAREGGTPEAFF. CDR3 in DNA: TGCAGTGCTAGAGAAGGAGGGACTCCTGAAGCTTTCTTT.